This TCR beta chain emerged from a study of OX40 agonist ivuxolimab in advanced cancers. Broadly, across the study: Ivuxolimab was a fully human IgG2 agonistic monoclonal antibody targeting the costimulatory receptor OX40 (CD134). Intravenous ivuxolimab was administered to patients every 2 weeks at six dose levels: 0.01, 0.1, 0.3, 1.5, 3 and 10 mg/kg. Of the roughly 53 patients in dose escalation, approximately 20 had hepatocellular carcinoma, roughly 15 had melanoma, 9 had renal cell carcinoma and 9 had head and neck cancer. In the dose-escalation cohort, roughly 80% of patients were male, and the mean age was approximately 60 years, with a range of about 23 to 85. Prior anti-PD-1, anti-PD-L1 or anti-CTLA-4 therapy was permitted, and 30% to 50% of dose-escalation patients had received checkpoint inhibitors. Partial responses occurred in three dose-escalation patients: two with cutaneous melanoma and one with hepatocellular carcinoma. The purpose of peripheral TCRbeta sequencing was to test whether ivuxolimab changed TCR sequence diversity and led to clonal T-cell expansion. The paper covers the monotherapy dose-escalation part of the phase I ivuxolimab trial, which included N ≈ 57 patients.

A few counts support this clone. The clone's antigen remains unknown. No clone much larger than this one lies a single base away; base qualities are absent. Overall results and qualifications from the work: At doses of 0.1 to 3.0 mg/kg, clonal expansion of both CD4+ and CD8+ T cells in blood was seen between baseline and week 6. After ivuxolimab, expanded clones were on average more numerous among CD8+ T cells than among CD4+ T cells. In partial responders in the 0.1-3.0 mg/kg groups, normalized peripheral clonal expansion was found to be among the lowest, especially among CD8+ T cells. Antigen specificity was not determined for the clonally expanded peripheral T cells. Low levels of normalized T-cell clonal expansion were also seen in some patients who did not respond.

Genomic DNA was extracted from sorted cells for sequencing of the TCRbeta CDR3 region. The immunoSEQ Assay was used to sequence the TCRbeta CDR3 regions. The table was pulled from immuneACCESS by TCRdb, which kept in-frame rearrangements only. Such tables lose some clones; where checked, under half of the loss comes from unresolved V genes, and the rest has no known cause. Present in this sample are about 47,000 clones, around 81% of which were seen just once. Jointly, the top ten make up roughly 6.5% of the sample. Patients with autoimmune disease history or receiving systemic immunosuppression were excluded from the trial. Peripheral blood for TCR sequencing was collected from all dose cohorts at baseline, on cycle 4 day 1, and on cycle 7 day 1. The samples were taken from a phase I, first-in-human, multicenter, open-label dose-escalation trial of ivuxolimab. Adults with locally advanced or metastatic melanoma, renal cell, hepatocellular, or head and neck squamous cell carcinoma were enrolled in the trial. Before TCR sequencing, CD4+ and CD8+ T cells were separately sorted from peripheral blood.

From its cysteine to its phenylalanine, the CDR3 spans 13 amino acids. Solely the CDR3 DNA is kept, with 39 bases framed from the first base. From the germline V gene, CDR1 is SNHLY and CDR2 is FYNNEI. Cut back by 2 bases and 7 bases, the V and J ends lie 9 bases apart. Recombination joined TRBV2 with TRBJ1-5; the best D guess is TRBD1, with 6 bases matching. The input for sequencing was CD4+ or CD8+ T cells sorted from blood, taken in a trial of the OX40 agonist ivuxolimab. The origin of this receptor is an adult with an advanced solid tumor such as melanoma, head and neck, liver or kidney cancer. The CDR3 protein: CASSEPGVQPQHF. The DNA reads as follows: TGTGCCAGCAGTGAACCAGGGGTCCAGCCCCAGCATTTT.